This passage covers 8 T cell receptor beta chains from one sample sequenced in a study of CD8 T cells in Susac syndrome (dated by TCRdb to about 2019). The library relied on the immunoSEQ multiplex PCR assay. RNA was extracted with the RNeasy kit and roughly 0.45 to 1 ug was reverse transcribed using random hexamers. Starting from the raw public reads, TCRdb applied fastp trimming at Q25, assembled clones with MiXCR and retained in-frame beta chains. Merged by CDR3 protein, the rows form single entries marked with the most common genes and DNA. This sample has 85,000 to 90,000 distinct CDR3 sequences in its table, and 90% to 95% of those were observed once. The top ten clones comprise 0.25% to 0.4% of the sample. The specimen was CD8+ T cells from PBMCs. All receptors come from a human donor in good health.

In nucleotides, the CDR3 is TGTGCCAGCAGTTTTGGGGTAGGCTCACCCCTCCACTTT. Translation gives CASSFGVGSPLHF. The chain links TRBV12-3 or TRBV12-4 to TRBJ1-6; no reliable D call. The CDR3 is 13 amino acids. Trimming removed 3 bases from V and 10 bases from J, with 10 bases in between.

CDR3 amino acids: CASSQERADTQYF. CDR3 sequence (DNA): TGCGCCAGCAGCCAAGAACGGGCAGATACGCAGTATTTT. The chain uses TRBV4-1 and TRBJ2-3; D remains ambiguous. Germline values: CDR1 MGHRA, CDR2 YSYEKL. CDR3 length: 13 amino acids. Trimming removed 0 bases at V and 4 bases at J, with 5 bases between.

This sequence joins TRBV9 and TRBJ2-1; 8 bases line up with TRBD2. V lost 2 bases, J lost 1 base, and 8 bases stayed unmatched. Germline lookup yields CDR1 SGDLS and CDR2 YYNGEE. This CDR3 contains 17 residues. This CDR3 is CASSVGGAVRSYNEQFF. The CDR3 nucleotides are TGTGCCAGCAGCGTCGGGGGGGCAGTGAGGTCCTACAATGAGCAGTTCTTC.

The chain links TRBV7-2 to TRBJ2-5; D perhaps matches TRBD1 (6 bases). CDR3 length: 14 residues. Trimming took 2 bases from V and 3 from J, leaving 10 bases between them. Per germline, CDR1 SGHTA and CDR2 FQGNSA. CDR3 sequence reads: CASSLHEGEETQYF. CDR3 nucleotides: TGTGCCAGCAGCTTACATGAGGGGGAAGAGACCCAGTACTTC.

This chain links TRBV7-9 with TRBJ2-1; D remains ambiguous. Trimming took 0 bases from V and 7 from J, leaving 10 bases between them. The CDR3 is 14 residues long. The V gene's germline CDR1 is SEHNR and CDR2 FQNEAQ (reference sequence). CDR3 coding DNA: TGTGCCAGCAGCTTAGCGGGGTCTGAAAATGAGCAGTTCTTC. This sequence encodes CASSLAGSENEQFF.

J is TRBJ1-2 and V is TRBV29-1; no clear D. V gave up 6 bases and J gave up 7 bases, with 21 bases separating them. The length of the CDR3 is 14 residues. Germline values: CDR1 SQVTM, CDR2 ANQGSEA. The CDR3 is CSVPDPRALFGYTF. CDR3 coding DNA: TGCAGCGTCCCCGACCCTCGGGCCCTTTTTGGCTACACCTTC.

The chain employs TRBV27 and TRBJ1-2; unclear D gene. The CDR3 spans 13 residues. The germline V gene encodes CDR1 MNHEY and CDR2 SMNVEV (reference sequence). V was pared by 6 bases and J by 4 bases, with 12 bases between. CDR3 amino acids: CASSPRASYGYTF. The CDR3 bases are TGTGCCAGCAGCCCTCGGGCTTCCTATGGCTACACCTTC.

This chain joins TRBV7-9 and TRBJ1-3; D is undetermined. This CDR3 comprises 11 residues. Germline-derived CDR1 and CDR2 are SEHNR and FQNEAQ (reference sequence). The V and J ends lost 3 bases and 9 bases respectively, with 6 bases between them. The CDR3 spells CASSLDLTIYF. CDR3 DNA: TGTGCCAGCAGCTTGGATCTCACCATATATTTT.